Here is one TCR beta chain with its context. This specimen belongs to a study of blood T cells in healthy people across ages. Next came a second PCR, run for roughly 6 to 11 cycles, which used a sample-barcoded 5' primer along with a J-beta primer mix. MiXCR was run by TCRdb on the 5' RACE reads, yielding one entry per CDR3 protein. The repertoire includes 580,000 or so distinct CDR3 sequences, less than 60% of them detected once, and under 30% sits in the top ten. The V gene's germline CDR1 is SGHTA and CDR2 FQGTGA. The CDR3 totals 17 residues. V lost 5 bases and J lost 9; bases outside the gene matches: 15.

This chain connects TRBV7-3 to TRBJ2-1, with TRBD2 matching 11 bases. Sequenced: blood. The origin of this receptor is an elderly man in good health. DNA of the CDR3: TGTGCCAGCAGCCCCGCCCCGCTAGCGGGAGGTTTAGGTGAGCAGTTCTTC. Amino acids: CASSPAPLAGGLGEQFF.